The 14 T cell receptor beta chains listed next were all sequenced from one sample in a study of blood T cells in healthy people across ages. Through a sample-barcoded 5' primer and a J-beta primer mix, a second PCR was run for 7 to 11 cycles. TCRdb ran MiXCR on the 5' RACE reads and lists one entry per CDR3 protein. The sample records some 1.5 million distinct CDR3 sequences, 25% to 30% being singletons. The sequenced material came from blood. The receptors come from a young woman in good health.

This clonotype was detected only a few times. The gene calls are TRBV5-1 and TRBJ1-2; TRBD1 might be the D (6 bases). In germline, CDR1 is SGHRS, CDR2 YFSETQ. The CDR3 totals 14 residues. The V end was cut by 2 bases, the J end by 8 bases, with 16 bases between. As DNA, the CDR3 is TGCGCCAGCAGCTTTGCGGATACAGACAGGGGCTACACCTTC. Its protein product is CASSFADTDRGYTF.

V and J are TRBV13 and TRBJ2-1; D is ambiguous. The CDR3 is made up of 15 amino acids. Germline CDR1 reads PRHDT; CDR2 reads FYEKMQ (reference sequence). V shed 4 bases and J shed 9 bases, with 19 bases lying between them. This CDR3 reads CASSYGKSDRGEQFF. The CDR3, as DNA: TGTGCCAGCAGCTATGGAAAGAGCGACCGAGGTGAGCAGTTCTTC.

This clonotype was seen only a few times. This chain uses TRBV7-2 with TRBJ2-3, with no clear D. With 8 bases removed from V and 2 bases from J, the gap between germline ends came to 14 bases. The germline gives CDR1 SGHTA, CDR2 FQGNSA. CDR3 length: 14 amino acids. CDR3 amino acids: CASRLSSYTDTQYF. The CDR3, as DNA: TGTGCCAGCCGCCTCTCGAGTTACACAGATACGCAGTATTTT.

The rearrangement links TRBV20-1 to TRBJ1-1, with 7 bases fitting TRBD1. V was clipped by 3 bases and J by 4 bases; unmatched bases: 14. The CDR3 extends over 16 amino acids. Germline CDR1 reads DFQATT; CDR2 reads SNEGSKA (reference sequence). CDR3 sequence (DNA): TGCAGTGCTAGTCAGGGTCAAGGGCAGGGGGGCACTGAAGCTTTCTTT. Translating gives CSASQGQGQGGTEAFF.

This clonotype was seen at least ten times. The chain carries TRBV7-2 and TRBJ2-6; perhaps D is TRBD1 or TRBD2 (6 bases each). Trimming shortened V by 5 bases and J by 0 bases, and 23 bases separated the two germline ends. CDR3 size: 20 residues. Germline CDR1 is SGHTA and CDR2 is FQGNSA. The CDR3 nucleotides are TGTGCCAGCAGCCGAGGGGGGTTGGCAGAGTCCACCTCTGGGGCCAACGTCCTGACTTTC. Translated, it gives CASSRGGLAESTSGANVLTF.

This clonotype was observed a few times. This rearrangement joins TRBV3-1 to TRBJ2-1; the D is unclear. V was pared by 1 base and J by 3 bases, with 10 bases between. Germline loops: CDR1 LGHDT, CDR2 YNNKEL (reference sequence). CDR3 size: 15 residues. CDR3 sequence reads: CASSQGEAVYNEQFF. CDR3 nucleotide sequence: TGTGCCAGCAGCCAAGGAGAGGCAGTCTACAATGAGCAGTTCTTC.

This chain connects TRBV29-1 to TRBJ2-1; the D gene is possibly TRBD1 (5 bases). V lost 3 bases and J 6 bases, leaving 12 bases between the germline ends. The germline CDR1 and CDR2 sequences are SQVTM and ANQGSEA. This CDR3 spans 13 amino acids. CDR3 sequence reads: CSVDMTAFNEQFF. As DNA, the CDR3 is TGCAGCGTTGACATGACAGCCTTCAATGAGCAGTTCTTC.

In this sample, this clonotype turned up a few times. The CDR3 reads CASRSGGLTDTQYF. CDR3 sequence (DNA): TGCGCCAGCAGATCAGGGGGCTTGACAGATACGCAGTATTTT. The chain combines TRBV5-1 with TRBJ2-3, with 8 bases aligning to TRBD1. Germline V gene data show CDR1 as SGHRS and CDR2 as YFSETQ. The CDR3 has 14 residues. Germline trimming cut 5 bases from V and 3 bases from J; bases unmatched to any gene: 5.

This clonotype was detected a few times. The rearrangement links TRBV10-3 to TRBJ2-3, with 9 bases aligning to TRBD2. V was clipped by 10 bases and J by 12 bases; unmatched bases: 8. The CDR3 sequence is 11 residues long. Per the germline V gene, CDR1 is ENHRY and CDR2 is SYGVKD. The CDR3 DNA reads TGTGCCACCGGTAGCGGGAGTTATCAGTATTTT. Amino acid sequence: CATGSGSYQYF.

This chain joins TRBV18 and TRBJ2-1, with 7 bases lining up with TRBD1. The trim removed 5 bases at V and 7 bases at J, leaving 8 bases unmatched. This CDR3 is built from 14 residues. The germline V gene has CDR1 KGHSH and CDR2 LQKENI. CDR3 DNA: TGTGCCAGCTCAACAGGGGTCTTGGGAAATGAGCAGTTCTTC. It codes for CASSTGVLGNEQFF.

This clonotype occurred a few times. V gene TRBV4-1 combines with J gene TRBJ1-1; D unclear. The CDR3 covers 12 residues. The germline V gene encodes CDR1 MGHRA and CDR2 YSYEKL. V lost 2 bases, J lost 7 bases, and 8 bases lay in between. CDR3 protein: CASSQLGFEAFF. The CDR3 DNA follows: TGCGCCAGCAGCCAATTGGGCTTTGAAGCTTTCTTT.

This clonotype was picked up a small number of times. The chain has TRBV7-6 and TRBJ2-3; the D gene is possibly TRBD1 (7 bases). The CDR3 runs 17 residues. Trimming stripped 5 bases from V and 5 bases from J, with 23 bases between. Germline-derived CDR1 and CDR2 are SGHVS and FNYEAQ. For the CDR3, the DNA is TGTGCCAGCAGCCCGCAGGGGGGCCGGCCCGACGGAGATACGCAGTATTTT. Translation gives CASSPQGGRPDGDTQYF.

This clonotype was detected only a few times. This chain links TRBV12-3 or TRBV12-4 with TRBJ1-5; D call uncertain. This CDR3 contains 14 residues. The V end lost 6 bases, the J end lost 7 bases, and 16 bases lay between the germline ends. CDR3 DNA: TGTGCCAGCAGCCCCGCGTGGGGTGGACAGCCCCAGCATTTT. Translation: CASSPAWGGQPQHF.

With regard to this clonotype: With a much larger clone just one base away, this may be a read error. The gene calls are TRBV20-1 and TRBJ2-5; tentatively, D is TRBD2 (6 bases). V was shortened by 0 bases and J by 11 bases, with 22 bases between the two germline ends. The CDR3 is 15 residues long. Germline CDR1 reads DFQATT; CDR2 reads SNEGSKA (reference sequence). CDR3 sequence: CSARDGQDGGAMQYF. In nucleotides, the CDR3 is TGCAGTGCTAGAGATGGTCAGGACGGGGGAGCTATGCAGTACTTC.